Following are 8 T cell receptor beta chains from one sample sequenced in a study of tumor-infiltrating lymphocytes in primary liver carcinoma. From unsorted bulk tissue weighing roughly 19-34 mg, DNA and RNA were co-extracted. A primer matching the constant region was used to make TCR beta cDNA from approximately 520 ng of total RNA. Investigators got TCR beta libraries out of three nested multiplex PCR rounds, done with slightly modified ARM-PCR. TRBV1-TRBV30 forward primers and a C-beta reverse primer were used in the first two PCR rounds, which each ran for around 10 cycles. Using its own MiXCR run on the multiplex PCR reads, TCRdb lists one record per CDR3 protein. Among about 200,000 distinct CDR3 sequences listed, 85% were seen once. The sample consisted of tumor tissue from primary liver carcinoma. These receptors all stem from a man in his forties or fifties with primary liver carcinoma and hepatitis B virus infection.

As to this clonotype: Because it lacks the conserved phenylalanine or tryptophan at the end, this CDR3 is likely a read error. The chain employs TRBV29-1 and TRBJ2-1; D might be TRBD2 (6 bases). The CDR3 runs 13 residues. CDR1 is SQVTM and CDR2 is ANQGSEA in the germline V gene. The V gene lost 6 bases and the J gene lost 2 bases, with 11 bases spanning the gap. This CDR3 reads CSVRLGAYNEQFL. The CDR3 nucleotides read TGCAGCGTGAGACTAGGGGCCTACAATGAGCAGTTCTTA.

Regarding this clonotype: A read error may be the cause here, since a much bigger clone is one base away. The chain uses TRBV28 and TRBJ1-1; D gene ambiguous. The CDR3 contains 14 residues. Germline V CDR1 and CDR2: MDHEN, SYDVKM. DNA for the CDR3: TGTGCCAGCAGTCCCCGGACGGACTACACTGTAGCTTTCTTT. Its translation is CASSPRTDYTVAFF.

The chain uses TRBV29-1 and TRBJ2-1; D possibly corresponds to TRBD1 (5 bases). The CDR3 loop spans 14 amino acids. CDR1 is SQVTM, CDR2 ANQGSEA, per germline. V was shortened by 7 bases and J by 3 bases, with 16 bases between the two germline ends. The CDR3 spells CSGMRTWDYNEQFF. In DNA form, the CDR3 reads TGCAGCGGAATGCGGACATGGGACTACAATGAGCAGTTCTTC.

A note on this clonotype: One end of the junction varies from germline; a read error may be responsible. The rearrangement uses TRBV29-1 and TRBJ1-5; D remains unclear. The CDR3 consists of 12 residues. Germline CDR1 SQVTM, CDR2 ANQGSEA. DNA of the CDR3: TGCATCGTTGGCGGGGTGTGGCAGCCCCAGCATTTT. Translating gives CIVGGVWQPQHF.

The chain uses TRBV7-8 and TRBJ1-5; D gene ambiguous. Germline V gene data show CDR1 as SGHVS and CDR2 as FQNEAQ. This CDR3 contains 16 residues. Trimming stripped 5 bases from V and 4 bases from J, with 18 bases between. The CDR3 DNA sequence: TGTGCCAGCAGCGAGCGTGCTAAAACTACGAATCAGCCCCAGCATTTT. Protein product: CASSERAKTTNQPQHF. Full variable domain (outside the CDR3, taken from reference TRBV7-8 and TRBJ1-5): GAGVSQSPRYKVAKRGQDVALRCDPISGHVSLFWYQQALGQGPEFLTYFQNEAQLDKSGLPSDRFFAERPEGSVSTLKIQRTQQEDSAVYLCASSERAKTTNQPQHFGDGTRLSIL.

This clonotype was seen just once. Mismatch with germline at one junction end may stem from a read error. The rearrangement uses TRBV11-1 and TRBJ2-4; D assignment may be TRBD1 or TRBD2 (5 bases each). Germline CDR1 is SGHAT and CDR2 is FQDESV (reference sequence). The CDR3 consists of 17 residues. The CDR3 region is CASSFPRTDGTKNIHYF. The CDR3 region has the DNA TGTGCCAGCAGTTTTCCCCGGACTGACGGGACCAAAAACATTCATTACTTC.

This clonotype was counted a few times. A read error may explain this, as a much larger clone is one base away. The chain recombines TRBV6-5 with TRBJ2-6; D could derive from TRBD1 or TRBD2 (5 bases each). The CDR3 is 16 amino acids. Per the germline V gene, CDR1 is MNHEY and CDR2 is SVGAGI. The CDR3 region is CAGSRLGESGANVLTF. In DNA form, the CDR3 reads TGTGCCGGCAGTCGCCTGGGGGAATCTGGGGCCAACGTCCTGACTTTC.

In regard to this clonotype: Relative to the germline gene, one junction end is altered; a read error may explain this. The V and J genes are TRBV6-5 and TRBJ1-4, with no clear D. The CDR3 loop spans 14 amino acids. CDR1 MNHEY and CDR2 SVGAGI come from the germline V gene. As DNA, the CDR3 is TGTGCCAGCATAATGATTGCAACTAATGAAAAAATGTTTTTT. Protein: CASIMIATNEKMFF.